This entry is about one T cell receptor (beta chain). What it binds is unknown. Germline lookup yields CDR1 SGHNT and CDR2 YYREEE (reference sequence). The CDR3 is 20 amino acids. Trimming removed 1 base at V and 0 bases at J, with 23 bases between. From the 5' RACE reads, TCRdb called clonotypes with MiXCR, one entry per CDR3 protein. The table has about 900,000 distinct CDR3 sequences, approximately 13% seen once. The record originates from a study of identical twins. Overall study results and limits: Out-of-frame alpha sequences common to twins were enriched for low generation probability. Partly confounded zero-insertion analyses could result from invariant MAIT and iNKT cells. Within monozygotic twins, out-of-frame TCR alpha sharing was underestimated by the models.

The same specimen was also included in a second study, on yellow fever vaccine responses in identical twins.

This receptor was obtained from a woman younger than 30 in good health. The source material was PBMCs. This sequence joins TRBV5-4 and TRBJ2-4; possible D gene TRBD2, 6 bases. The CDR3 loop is CASSLYVRDGLGLAKNIQYF. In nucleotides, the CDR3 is TGTGCCAGCAGCTTGTATGTGCGGGACGGCCTTGGCCTAGCCAAAAACATTCAGTACTTC.